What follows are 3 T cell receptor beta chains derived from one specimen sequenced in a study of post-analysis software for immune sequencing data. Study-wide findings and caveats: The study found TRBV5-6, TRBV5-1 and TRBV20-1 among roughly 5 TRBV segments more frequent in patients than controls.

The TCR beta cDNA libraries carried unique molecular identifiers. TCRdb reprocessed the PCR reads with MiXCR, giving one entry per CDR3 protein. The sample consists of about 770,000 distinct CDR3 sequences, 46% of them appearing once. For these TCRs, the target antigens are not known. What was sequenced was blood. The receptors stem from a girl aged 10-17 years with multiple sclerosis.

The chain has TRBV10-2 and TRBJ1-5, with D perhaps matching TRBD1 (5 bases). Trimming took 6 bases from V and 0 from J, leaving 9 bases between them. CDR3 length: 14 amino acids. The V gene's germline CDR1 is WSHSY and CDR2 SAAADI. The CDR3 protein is CASRGDYSNQPQHF. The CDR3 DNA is TGCGCCAGCAGGGGGGATTATAGCAATCAGCCCCAGCATTTT.

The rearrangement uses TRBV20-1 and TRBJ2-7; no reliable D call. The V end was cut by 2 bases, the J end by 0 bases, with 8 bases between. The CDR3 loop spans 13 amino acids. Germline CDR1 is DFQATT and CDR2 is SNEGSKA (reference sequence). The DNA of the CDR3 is TGCAGTGCTAGAAACACAAACTCCTACGAGCAGTACTTC. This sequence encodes CSARNTNSYEQYF.

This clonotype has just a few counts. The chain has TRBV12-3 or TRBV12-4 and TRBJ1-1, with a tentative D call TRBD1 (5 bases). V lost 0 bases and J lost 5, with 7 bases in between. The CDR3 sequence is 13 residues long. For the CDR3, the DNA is TGTGCCAGCAGTTTAGCCGGGGCGACTGAAGCTTTCTTT. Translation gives CASSLAGATEAFF.